The 20 T cell receptor beta chains reported below all come from one sample, sequenced in a study of T cells after yellow fever vaccination. Via MiXCR, TCRdb re-called the 5' RACE reads, giving one row per CDR3 protein. The sample holds 400,000 to 650,000 distinct CDR3 sequences, around a fifth seen once. Sequences were derived from PBMCs, sampled roughly 20 days after the first yellow fever vaccination. The source is a man younger than 35 who received the YFV17D yellow fever vaccine.

This clonotype was picked up many times. The chain links TRBV29-1 to TRBJ2-4, with a possible D match to TRBD1 (5 bases). Per the germline V gene, CDR1 is SQVTM and CDR2 is ANQGSEA. There are 12 residues in the CDR3. Trimming stripped 6 bases from V and 9 bases from J, with 15 bases between. The CDR3 nucleotides are TGCAGCGTCGAATCCCAGGGAACCATTCAGTACTTC. It encodes CSVESQGTIQYF.

This clonotype occurred a few times. The chain links TRBV9 to TRBJ2-6, with D hard to call. The CDR3 loop spans 14 amino acids. Germline CDR1 SGDLS, CDR2 YYNGEE. V dropped 1 base and J dropped 2 bases, with 4 bases sitting between them. CDR3 sequence (DNA): TGTGCCAGCAGCGTATCCCCTGGGGCCAACGTCCTGACTTTC. Residues: CASSVSPGANVLTF. Full variable domain (rest looked up from reference TRBV9 and TRBJ2-6): DSGVTQTPKHLITATGQRVTLRCSPRSGDLSVYWYQQSLDQGLQFLIQYYNGEERAKGNILERFSAQQFPDLHSELNLSSLELGDSALYFCASSVSPGANVLTFGAGSRLTVL.

The V and J genes are TRBV27 and TRBJ1-4; maybe TRBD1 (5 bases). CDR3 size: 15 residues. V shed 2 bases and J shed 8 bases, with 15 bases lying between them. In germline, CDR1 is MNHEY, CDR2 SMNVEV (reference sequence). The DNA for the CDR3 is TGTGCCAGCAGTTTAAGGGGCATCTCGAGGGAAAAACTGTTTTTT. Translation gives CASSLRGISREKLFF.

V gene TRBV4-3 combines with J gene TRBJ2-3, with 10 nucleotides matching TRBD2. With V trimmed by 1 base and J by 2 bases, 3 bases remained unmatched. Germline CDR1 reads LGHNA; CDR2 reads YSLEER. This CDR3 comprises 16 residues. The CDR3 sequence is CASSQVSGGNTDTQYF. CDR3 coding DNA: TGCGCCAGCAGCCAAGTTAGCGGGGGGAACACAGATACGCAGTATTTT.

Worth noting for this clonotype: One junction end does not reproduce the germline sequence, and a read error may be involved. The V call is TRBV14, the J call TRBJ1-1, with no clear D. Germline V gene sequence: CDR1 SGHDN, CDR2 FVKESK. There are 15 residues in the CDR3. CDR3 bases: TGTGCCAGCAGCGAAGACGGACGGATTGGCACTGAAGCTTTCTTT. The encoded protein is CASSEDGRIGTEAFF.

Remarks on this clonotype: Sequence at one end of the junction differs from germline and may be a read error. CDR3 sequence reads: CSAPFSLAGGNEQFF. Written as DNA, the CDR3 is TGTAGTGCCCCTTTTTCCCTAGCGGGGGGGAATGAGCAGTTCTTC. The chain joins TRBV20-1 to TRBJ2-1; 12 bases are shared with TRBD2. CDR3 length: 15 residues. Germline V CDR1 and CDR2: DFQATT, SNEGSKA (reference sequence).

This chain uses TRBV24-1 with TRBJ2-2; 7 bases are a match to TRBD1. V shed 3 bases, J shed 1 base, and the junction held 4 bases outside the gene matches. Germline V CDR1 and CDR2: KGHDR, SFDVKD. CDR3 length equals 16 residues. CDR3 region: CATSDHRDRNTGELFF. The CDR3 DNA reads TGTGCCACCAGTGATCATCGGGACAGGAACACCGGGGAGCTGTTTTTT.

This clonotype has more than one count but fewer than ten. V and J are TRBV19 and TRBJ1-5; a possible D gene is TRBD1 (5 bases). This CDR3 is built from 15 residues. V was shortened by 5 bases and J by 7 bases, with 18 bases between the two germline ends. Germline CDR1 is LNHDA and CDR2 is SQIVND (reference sequence). The CDR3 sequence: CASSPWGGSGQPQHF. The CDR3 region has the DNA TGTGCCAGTAGTCCCTGGGGGGGAAGCGGCCAGCCCCAGCATTTT.

The V call is TRBV19, the J call TRBJ1-5; D is unclear. The CDR3 totals 15 residues. Between the trimmed V and J ends, which lost 4 bases and 4 bases, there was a span of 14 bases. CDR1 and CDR2 (germline): LNHDA, SQIVND (reference sequence). Written as DNA, the CDR3 is TGTGCCAGTAGTACCCGGGGAGGGCAGAATCAGCCCCAGCATTTT. It codes for CASSTRGGQNQPQHF.

This clonotype has only a few counts. V usage is TRBV5-1 and J usage is TRBJ2-5; 9 bases are a match to TRBD2. The CDR3 sequence is 15 residues long. The V segment lost 2 bases and the J segment 5 bases; nucleotides outside the gene matches: 7. The germline V gene has CDR1 SGHRS and CDR2 YFSETQ. CDR3 amino acids: CASSLSSGVRETQYF. The CDR3 DNA sequence: TGCGCCAGCAGCTTATCTAGCGGGGTTCGGGAGACCCAGTACTTC.

This clonotype turned up a few times. This chain joins TRBV28 and TRBJ2-7, with 8 bases aligning to TRBD2. Trimming took 5 bases from V and 3 from J; bases not matched to a gene: 9. Per germline, CDR1 MDHEN and CDR2 SYDVKM. The CDR3 length is 15 residues. In DNA, the CDR3 is TGTGCCAGCAGTACTCCGAGCGGGAGAGTCTACGAGCAGTACTTC. Protein sequence: CASSTPSGRVYEQYF. The full variable domain, rest sourced from reference TRBV28 and TRBJ2-7, is DVKVTQSSRYLVKRTGEKVFLECVQDMDHENMFWYRQDPGLGLRLIYFSYDVKMKEKGDIPEGYSVSREKKERFSLILESASTNQTSMYLCASSTPSGRVYEQYFGPGTRLTVT.

The J gene is TRBJ2-3, the V gene TRBV11-2, with 8 positions matching TRBD1. The CDR3 loop spans 13 amino acids. The J segment lost 8 bases and the V segment lost 5 bases, leaving 6 bases of the junction unmatched. Germline assignment: CDR1 SGHAT and CDR2 FQNNGV. CDR3 nucleotides: TGTGCCAGCAGCGGGACAGGCTGGGGTACGCAGTATTTT. Translating gives CASSGTGWGTQYF.

This clonotype has more than one count but fewer than ten. This chain joins TRBV12-3 or TRBV12-4 and TRBJ2-1, with 7 positions matching TRBD2. Trimming cost V 7 bases and J 5 bases; bases outside gene matches: 8. This CDR3 contains 14 residues. The CDR3 nucleotides read TGTGCCAGCATCATCGGGACTACCAACAATGAGCAGTTCTTC. It codes for CASIIGTTNNEQFF.

This clonotype has only a few counts. The chain uses TRBV2 and TRBJ1-2; 9 bases line up with TRBD1. After removal of 7 bases from V and 2 bases from J, the junction contained 5 bases not matched to a gene. Per germline, CDR1 SNHLY and CDR2 FYNNEI. CDR3 size: 14 residues. The CDR3 DNA reads as TGTGCCAGCATGGCGGACAGGGGCAACTATGGCTACACCTTC. This codes for CASMADRGNYGYTF.

The J gene is TRBJ2-1, the V gene TRBV20-1; D not resolved. CDR1 is DFQATT, CDR2 SNEGSKA, per germline (reference sequence). CDR3 length: 15 residues. The germline V and J ends were trimmed by 1 base and 0 bases, with 10 bases remaining between them. The CDR3 loop is CSARVPRNSYNEQFF. The CDR3 DNA sequence: TGCAGTGCTAGAGTCCCCAGGAACTCCTACAATGAGCAGTTCTTC.

The chain is built from TRBV25-1 and TRBJ1-1; D may be TRBD1 (5 bases). In germline, CDR1 is MGHDK, CDR2 SYGVNS. V lost 4 bases and J lost 2, with 14 bases in between. This CDR3 spans 15 amino acids. The CDR3 spells CASSAAGTPNTEAFF. The CDR3 DNA is TGTGCCAGCAGTGCGGCAGGGACCCCTAACACTGAAGCTTTCTTT.

The chain employs TRBV6-1 and TRBJ1-1; weak D call: TRBD1 (5 bases). The CDR3 runs 13 residues. V lost 7 bases, J lost 4 bases, and 13 bases lay in between. Germline V gene lookup returns CDR1 MNHNS and CDR2 SASEGT. CDR3 region: CASNQQATTEAFF. CDR3 nucleotide sequence: TGTGCCAGCAATCAACAGGCGACCACTGAAGCTTTCTTT.

This clonotype has only a few counts. The genes are TRBV7-2 and TRBJ2-7; the D is unclear. The CDR3 covers 15 residues. Germline assignment: CDR1 SGHTA and CDR2 FQGNSA. The V and J ends lost 5 bases and 2 bases respectively, with 16 bases between them. CDR3 sequence reads: CASSPPPTQTYEQYF. In DNA, the CDR3 is TGTGCCAGCAGCCCGCCCCCGACACAGACCTACGAGCAGTACTTC.

This clonotype occurred a few times. CDR3 residues: CASGRPDRRGEAFF. CDR3 nucleotide sequence: TGTGCTAGTGGCCGACCGGATCGTCGAGGTGAAGCTTTCTTT. The gene calls are TRBV12-5 and TRBJ1-1, with no clear D. Deletions cut 6 bases from V and 7 bases from J, with 18 bases between. The CDR3 covers 14 residues. Germline CDR1 and CDR2: LGHNT and FRNRAP.

CDR3 sequence (DNA): TGCGCCAGCAGCCAAGGGGGGACGGGGCGGACAGATACGCAGTATTTT. Its translation: CASSQGGTGRTDTQYF. The genes are TRBV4-1 and TRBJ2-3, with D possibly being TRBD1 or TRBD2 (5 bases each). Germline V gives CDR1 MGHRA, CDR2 YSYEKL. CDR3 length: 16 amino acids. Trimming pared 1 base from V and 3 bases from J, leaving 14 bases between.